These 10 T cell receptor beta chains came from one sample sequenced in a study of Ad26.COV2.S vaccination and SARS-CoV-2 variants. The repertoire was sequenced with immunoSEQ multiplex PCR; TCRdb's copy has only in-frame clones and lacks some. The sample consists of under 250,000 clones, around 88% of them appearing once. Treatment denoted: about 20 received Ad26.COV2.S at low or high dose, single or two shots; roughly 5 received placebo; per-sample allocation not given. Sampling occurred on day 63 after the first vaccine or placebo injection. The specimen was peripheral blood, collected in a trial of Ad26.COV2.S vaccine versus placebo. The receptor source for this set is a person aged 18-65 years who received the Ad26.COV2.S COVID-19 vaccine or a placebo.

In nucleotides, the CDR3 is TGTGCCAGCAGCCCGACTATCCGCACAGATACGCAGTATTTT. It is translated as CASSPTIRTDTQYF. The chain joins TRBV7-3 to TRBJ2-3; weak D call: TRBD2 (5 bases). The V and J ends lost 5 bases and 1 base respectively, with 10 bases between them. Germline CDR1 SGHTA, CDR2 FQGTGA. CDR3 length: 14 amino acids.

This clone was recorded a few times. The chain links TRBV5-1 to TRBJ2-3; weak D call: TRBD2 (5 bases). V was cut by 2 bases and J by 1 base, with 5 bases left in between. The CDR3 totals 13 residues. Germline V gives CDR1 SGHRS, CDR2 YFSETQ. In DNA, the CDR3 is TGCGCCAGCAGCTTCGGGGGCACAGATACGCAGTATTTT. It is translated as CASSFGGTDTQYF.

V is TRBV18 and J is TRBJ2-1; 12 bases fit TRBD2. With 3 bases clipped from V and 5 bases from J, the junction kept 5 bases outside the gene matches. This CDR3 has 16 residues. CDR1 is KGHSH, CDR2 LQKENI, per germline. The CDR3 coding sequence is TGTGCCAGCTCACCTCTAGCGGGAGGGATCCACAATGAGCAGTTCTTC. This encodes CASSPLAGGIHNEQFF.

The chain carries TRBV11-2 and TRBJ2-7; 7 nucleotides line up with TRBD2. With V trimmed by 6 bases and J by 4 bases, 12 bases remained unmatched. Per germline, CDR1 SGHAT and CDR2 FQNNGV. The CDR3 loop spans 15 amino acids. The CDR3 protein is CASSPLSGPRYEQYF. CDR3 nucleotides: TGTGCCAGCAGTCCGCTTAGCGGGCCAAGATACGAGCAGTACTTC.

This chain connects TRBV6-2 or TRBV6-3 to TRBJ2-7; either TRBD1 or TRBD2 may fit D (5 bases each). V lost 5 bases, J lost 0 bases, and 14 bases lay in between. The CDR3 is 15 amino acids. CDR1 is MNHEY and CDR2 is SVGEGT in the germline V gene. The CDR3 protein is CASSRLWGDSYEQYV. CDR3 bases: TGTGCCAGCAGTCGACTATGGGGCGACTCCTACGAGCAGTACGTC.

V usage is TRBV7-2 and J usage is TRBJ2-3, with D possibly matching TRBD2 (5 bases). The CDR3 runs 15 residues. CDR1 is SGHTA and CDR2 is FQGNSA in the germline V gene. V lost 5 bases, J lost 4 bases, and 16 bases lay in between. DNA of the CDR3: TGTGCCAGCAGCCCCCGGAGAGGAGGCGCAGATACGCAGTATTTT. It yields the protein CASSPRRGGADTQYF.

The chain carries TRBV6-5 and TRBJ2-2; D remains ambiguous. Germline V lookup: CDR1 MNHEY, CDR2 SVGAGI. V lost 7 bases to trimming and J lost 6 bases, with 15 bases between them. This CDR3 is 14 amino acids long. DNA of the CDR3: TGTGCCAGCATGCCCCAACCTGTTGCCGGGGAGCTGTTTTTT. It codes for CASMPQPVAGELFF.

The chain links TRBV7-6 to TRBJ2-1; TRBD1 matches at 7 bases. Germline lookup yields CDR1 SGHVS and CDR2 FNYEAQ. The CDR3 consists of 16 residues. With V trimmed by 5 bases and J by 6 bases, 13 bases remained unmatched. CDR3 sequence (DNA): TGTGCCAGCAGCCTAGAGGCAGGGGGTAGGGGCAATGAGCAGTTCTTC. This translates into CASSLEAGGRGNEQFF.

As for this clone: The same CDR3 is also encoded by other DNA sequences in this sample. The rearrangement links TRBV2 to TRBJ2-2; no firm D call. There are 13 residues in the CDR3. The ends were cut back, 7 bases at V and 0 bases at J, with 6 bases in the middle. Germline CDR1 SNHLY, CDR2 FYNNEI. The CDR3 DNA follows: TGTGCCAGCAAAAGAACGAACACCGGGGAGCTGTTTTTT. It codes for CASKRTNTGELFF.

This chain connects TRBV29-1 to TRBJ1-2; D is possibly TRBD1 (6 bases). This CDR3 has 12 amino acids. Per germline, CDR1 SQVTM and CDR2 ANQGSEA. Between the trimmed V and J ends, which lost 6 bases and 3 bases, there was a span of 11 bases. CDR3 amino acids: CSVGGGYYGYTF. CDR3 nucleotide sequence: TGCAGCGTCGGGGGGGGCTACTATGGCTACACCTTC.